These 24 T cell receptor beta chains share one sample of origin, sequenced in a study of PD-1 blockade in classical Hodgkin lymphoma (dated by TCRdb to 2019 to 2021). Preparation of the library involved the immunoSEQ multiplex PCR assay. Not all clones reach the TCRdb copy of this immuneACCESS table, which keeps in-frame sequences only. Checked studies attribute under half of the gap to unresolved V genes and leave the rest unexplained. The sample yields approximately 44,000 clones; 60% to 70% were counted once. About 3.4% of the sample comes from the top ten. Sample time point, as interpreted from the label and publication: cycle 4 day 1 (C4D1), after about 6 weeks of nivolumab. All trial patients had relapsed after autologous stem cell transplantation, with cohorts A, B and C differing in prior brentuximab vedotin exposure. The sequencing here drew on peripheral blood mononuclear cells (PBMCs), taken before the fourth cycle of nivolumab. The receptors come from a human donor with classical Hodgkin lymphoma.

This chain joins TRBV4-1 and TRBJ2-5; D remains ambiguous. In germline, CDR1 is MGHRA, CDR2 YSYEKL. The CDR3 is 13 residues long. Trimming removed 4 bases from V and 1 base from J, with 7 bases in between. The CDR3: CASSRYAQETQYF. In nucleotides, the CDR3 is TGCGCCAGCAGCCGATACGCCCAAGAGACCCAGTACTTC.

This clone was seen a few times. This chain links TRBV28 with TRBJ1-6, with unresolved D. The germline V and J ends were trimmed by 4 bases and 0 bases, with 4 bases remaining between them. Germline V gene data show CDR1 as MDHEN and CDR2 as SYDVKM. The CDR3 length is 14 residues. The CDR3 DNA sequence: TGTGCCAGCAGTTGGCTCTCCTATAATTCACCCCTCCACTTT. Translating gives CASSWLSYNSPLHF.

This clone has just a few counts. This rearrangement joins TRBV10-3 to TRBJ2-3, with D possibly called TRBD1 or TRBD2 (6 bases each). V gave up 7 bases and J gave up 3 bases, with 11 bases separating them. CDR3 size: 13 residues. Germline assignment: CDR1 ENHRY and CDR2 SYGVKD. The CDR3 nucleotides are TGTGCCATCAAAGGGGGGAAAACAGATACGCAGTATTTT. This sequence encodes CAIKGGKTDTQYF.

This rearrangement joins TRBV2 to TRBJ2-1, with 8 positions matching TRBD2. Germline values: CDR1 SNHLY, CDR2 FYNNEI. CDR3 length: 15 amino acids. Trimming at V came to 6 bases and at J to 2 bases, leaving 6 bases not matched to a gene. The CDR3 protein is CASRDRGGAYNEQFF. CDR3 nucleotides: TGTGCCAGCAGAGACCGGGGGGGAGCCTACAATGAGCAGTTCTTC.

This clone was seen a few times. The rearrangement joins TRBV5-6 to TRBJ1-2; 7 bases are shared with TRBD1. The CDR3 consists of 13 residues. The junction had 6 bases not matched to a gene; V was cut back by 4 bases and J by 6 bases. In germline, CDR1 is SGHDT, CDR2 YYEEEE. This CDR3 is CASSTSRGDGYTF. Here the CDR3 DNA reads TGTGCCAGCAGCACTTCCAGGGGGGATGGCTACACCTTC.

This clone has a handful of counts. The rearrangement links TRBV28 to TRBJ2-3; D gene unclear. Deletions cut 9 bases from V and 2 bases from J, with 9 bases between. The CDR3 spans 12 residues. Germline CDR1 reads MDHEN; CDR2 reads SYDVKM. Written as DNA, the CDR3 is TGTGCCAGTAGGGTTGACACAGATACGCAGTATTTT. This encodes CASRVDTDTQYF.

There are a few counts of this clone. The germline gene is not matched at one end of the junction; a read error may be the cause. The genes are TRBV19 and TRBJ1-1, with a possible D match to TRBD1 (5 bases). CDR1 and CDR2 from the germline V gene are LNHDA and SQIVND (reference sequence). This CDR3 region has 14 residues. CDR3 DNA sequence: TGTGCCAGTAGTCTCCGGGGCGCTACCCTTGAAGAGATCTTT. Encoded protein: CASSLRGATLEEIF.

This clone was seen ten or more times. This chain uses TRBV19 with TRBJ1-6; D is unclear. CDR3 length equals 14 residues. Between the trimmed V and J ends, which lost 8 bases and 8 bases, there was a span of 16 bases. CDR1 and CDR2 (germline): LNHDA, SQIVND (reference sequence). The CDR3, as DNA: TGTGCCAGTGTTCCTTCCGCCAGCCATTCACCCCTCCACTTT. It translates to CASVPSASHSPLHF. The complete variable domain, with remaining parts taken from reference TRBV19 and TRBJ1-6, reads DGGITQSPKYLFRKEGQNVTLSCEQNLNHDAMYWYRQDPGQGLRLIYYSQIVNDFQKGDIAEGYSVSREKKESFPLTVTSAQKNPTAFYLCASVPSASHSPLHFGNGTRLTVT.

Here the CDR3 DNA reads TGTGCCACTCGACTCGAAGCGGGATATCTGAACGAGCAGTACTTC. Protein product: CATRLEAGYLNEQYF. The chain joins TRBV2 to TRBJ2-7; 7 nucleotides align to TRBD2. V shed 10 bases, J shed 5 bases, and the junction held 17 bases outside the gene matches. CDR3 size: 15 residues. From germline, CDR1 is SNHLY and CDR2 FYNNEI. The full variable domain, completed using reference TRBV2 and TRBJ2-7, is EPEVTQTPSHQVTQMGQEVILRCVPISNHLYFYWYRQILGQKVEFLVSFYNNEISEKSEIFDDQFSVERPDGSNFTLKIRSTKLEDSAMYFCATRLEAGYLNEQYFGPGTRLTVT.

The CDR3 loop is CASSQFGPRRETQYF. The CDR3 bases are TGTGCCAGCAGCCAATTCGGTCCCCGGAGGGAGACCCAGTACTTC. J is TRBJ2-5 and V is TRBV4-2; D is possibly TRBD2 (5 bases). Germline values: CDR1 LGHNA, CDR2 YNFKEQ. The CDR3 runs to 15 residues. The ends were cut back, 2 bases at V and 5 bases at J, with 15 bases in the middle.

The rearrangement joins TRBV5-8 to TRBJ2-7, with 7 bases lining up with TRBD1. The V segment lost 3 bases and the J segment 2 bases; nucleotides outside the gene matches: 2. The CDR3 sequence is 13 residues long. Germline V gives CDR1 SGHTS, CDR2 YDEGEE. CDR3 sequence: CASSWTGPYEQYF. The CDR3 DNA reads TGTGCCAGCAGCTGGACAGGACCCTACGAGCAGTACTTC.

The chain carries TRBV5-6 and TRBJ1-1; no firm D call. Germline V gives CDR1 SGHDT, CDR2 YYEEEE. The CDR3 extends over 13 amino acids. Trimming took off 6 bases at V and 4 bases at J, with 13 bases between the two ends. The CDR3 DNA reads TGTGCCAGCACCTCGTTGGGGATCACTGAAGCTTTCTTT. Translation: CASTSLGITEAFF.

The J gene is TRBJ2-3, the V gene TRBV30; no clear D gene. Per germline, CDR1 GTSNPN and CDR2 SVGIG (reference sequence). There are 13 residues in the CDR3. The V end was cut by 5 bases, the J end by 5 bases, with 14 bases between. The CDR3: CAWSRRQLDTQYF. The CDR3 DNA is TGTGCCTGGTCCCGCCGCCAGCTAGATACGCAGTATTTT.

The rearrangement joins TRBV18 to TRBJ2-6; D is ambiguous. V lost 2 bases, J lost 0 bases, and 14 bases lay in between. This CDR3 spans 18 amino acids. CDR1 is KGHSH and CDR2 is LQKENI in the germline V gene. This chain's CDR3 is CASSPNQVGFSGANVLTF. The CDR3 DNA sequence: TGTGCCAGCTCACCAAATCAGGTGGGGTTCTCTGGGGCCAACGTCCTGACTTTC.

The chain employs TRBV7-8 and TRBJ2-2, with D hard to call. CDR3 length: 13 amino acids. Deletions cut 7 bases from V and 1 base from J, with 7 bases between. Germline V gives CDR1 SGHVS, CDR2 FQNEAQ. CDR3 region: CASNLENTGELFF. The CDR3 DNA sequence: TGTGCCAGCAACCTCGAGAACACCGGGGAGCTGTTTTTT.

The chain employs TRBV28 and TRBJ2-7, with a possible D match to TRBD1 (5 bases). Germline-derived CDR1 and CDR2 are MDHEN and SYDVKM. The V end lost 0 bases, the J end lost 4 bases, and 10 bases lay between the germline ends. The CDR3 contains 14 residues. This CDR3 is CASSLWDIEYEQYF. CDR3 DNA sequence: TGTGCCAGCAGTTTATGGGACATAGAGTACGAGCAGTACTTC.

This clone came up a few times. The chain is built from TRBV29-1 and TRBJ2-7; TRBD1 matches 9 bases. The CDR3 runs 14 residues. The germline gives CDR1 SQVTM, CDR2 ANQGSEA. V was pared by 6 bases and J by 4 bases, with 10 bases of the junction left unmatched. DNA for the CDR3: TGCAGCGTAGTAACAGGGGGCGTCCGGTACGAGCAGTACTTC. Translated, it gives CSVVTGGVRYEQYF.

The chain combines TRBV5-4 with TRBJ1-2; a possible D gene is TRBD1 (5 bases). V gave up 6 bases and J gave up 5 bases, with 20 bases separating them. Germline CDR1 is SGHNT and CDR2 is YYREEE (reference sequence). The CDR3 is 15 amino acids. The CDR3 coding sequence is TGTGCCAGCACCATCTATGGAGTAGGGGAATATGGCTACACCTTC. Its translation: CASTIYGVGEYGYTF.

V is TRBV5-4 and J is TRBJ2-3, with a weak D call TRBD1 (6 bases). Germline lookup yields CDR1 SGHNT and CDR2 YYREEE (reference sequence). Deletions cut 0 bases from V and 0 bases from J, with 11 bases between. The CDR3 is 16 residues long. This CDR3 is CASSLARGRSTDTQYF. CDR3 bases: TGTGCCAGCAGCTTGGCCAGGGGCCGGAGCACAGATACGCAGTATTTT.

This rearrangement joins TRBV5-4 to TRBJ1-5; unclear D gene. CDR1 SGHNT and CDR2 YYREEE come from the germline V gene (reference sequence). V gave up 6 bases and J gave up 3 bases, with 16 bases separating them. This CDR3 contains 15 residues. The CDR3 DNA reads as TGTGCCAGCACTTCAAACGACACCGCCAATCAGCCCCAGCATTTT. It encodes CASTSNDTANQPQHF.

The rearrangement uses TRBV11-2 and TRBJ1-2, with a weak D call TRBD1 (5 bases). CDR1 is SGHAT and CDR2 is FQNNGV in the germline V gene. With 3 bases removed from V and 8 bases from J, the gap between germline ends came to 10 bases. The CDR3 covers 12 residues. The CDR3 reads CASSFSGYGYTF. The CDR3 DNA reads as TGTGCCAGCAGCTTTTCAGGGTACGGCTACACCTTC.

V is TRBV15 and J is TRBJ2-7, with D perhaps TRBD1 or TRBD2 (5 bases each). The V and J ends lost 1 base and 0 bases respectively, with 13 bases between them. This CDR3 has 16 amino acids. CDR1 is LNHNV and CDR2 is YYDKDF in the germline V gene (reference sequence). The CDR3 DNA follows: TGTGCCACCAGCAGAGGAGCCGGGGCGGCCTCCTACGAGCAGTACTTC. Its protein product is CATSRGAGAASYEQYF.

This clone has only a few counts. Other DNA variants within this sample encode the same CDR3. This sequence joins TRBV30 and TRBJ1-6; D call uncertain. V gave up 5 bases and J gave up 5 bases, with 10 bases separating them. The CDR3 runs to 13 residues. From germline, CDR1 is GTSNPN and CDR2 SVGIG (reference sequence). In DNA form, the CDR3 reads TGTGCCTGGTCCGCAGGCAATAATTCACCCCTCCACTTT. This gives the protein CAWSAGNNSPLHF.

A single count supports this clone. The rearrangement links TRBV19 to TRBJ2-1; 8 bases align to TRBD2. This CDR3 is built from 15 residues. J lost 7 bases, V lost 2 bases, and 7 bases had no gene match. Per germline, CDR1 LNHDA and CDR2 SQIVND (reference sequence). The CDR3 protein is CASSISGGAWNEQFF. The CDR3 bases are TGTGCCAGTAGTATATCCGGGGGGGCCTGGAATGAGCAGTTCTTC.